Below, 12 T cell receptor beta chains from the same sample are listed, as sequenced in a study of T-cell reconstitution after alpha-beta-depleted transplantation in children. During its preparation, the TCRbeta library received unique molecular identifiers. TCRdb used MiXCR to reprocess the PCR reads, holding one entry per CDR3 protein. The profile shows under 250,000 distinct CDR3 sequences, 20% to 30% of them singletons. Sample: PBMCs, mostly from graft donor cells, taken 360 days after TCRalphabeta/CD19-depleted stem cell transplant. Receptor source: a female patient between 2 and 15 years old who had a stem cell transplant for congenital amegakaryocytic thrombocytopenia, so the T cells may come from the graft donor.

This clonotype showed up many times. The chain joins TRBV28 to TRBJ2-7, with TRBD2 as a possible D gene (5 bases). Trimming stripped 3 bases from V and 3 bases from J, with 9 bases between. This CDR3 comprises 13 residues. Germline V lookup: CDR1 MDHEN, CDR2 SYDVKM. The CDR3, as DNA: TGTGCCAGCAGTTTCCGGGGTTTCTACGAGCAGTACTTC. Translating it yields CASSFRGFYEQYF.

This clonotype came up a few times. The genes are TRBV5-1 and TRBJ1-1; D is unresolved. CDR1 is SGHRS and CDR2 is YFSETQ in the germline V gene. CDR3 length equals 14 residues. Trimming pared 3 bases from V and 7 bases from J, leaving 16 bases between. Here the CDR3 DNA reads TGCGCCAGCAGCTCCAGTGGACTCGATTTTGAAGCTTTCTTT. Protein: CASSSSGLDFEAFF.

This clonotype was found a few times. This rearrangement joins TRBV10-3 to TRBJ1-5; no clear D gene. The ends were cut back, 0 bases at V and 8 bases at J, with 14 bases in the middle. The CDR3 is 15 residues long. Germline V gene lookup returns CDR1 ENHRY and CDR2 SYGVKD. CDR3 DNA sequence: TGTGCCATCAGTGAGTCCGATTTAAGAGACGAGCCCCAGCATTTT. Translated, it gives CAISESDLRDEPQHF.

Many counts were recorded for this clonotype. For the CDR3, the DNA is TGTGCCAGCACCCTCCAGGGGGCAGGAGGAAACACCATATATTTT. It specifies CASTLQGAGGNTIYF. V gene TRBV12-3 or TRBV12-4 combines with J gene TRBJ1-3, with 8 bases fitting TRBD1. V was clipped by 7 bases and J by 4 bases; unmatched bases: 9. The CDR3 is 15 amino acids.

This clonotype was counted a few times. The gene calls are TRBV10-3 and TRBJ2-2, with D possibly TRBD1 on 6 matching bases. In germline, CDR1 is ENHRY, CDR2 SYGVKD. The germline V and J ends were trimmed by 7 bases and 3 bases, with 15 bases remaining between them. This CDR3 spans 15 amino acids. The CDR3 coding sequence is TGTGCCATCAAGAGGGGGAAGGAGGACACCGGGGAGCTGTTTTTT. Translation: CAIKRGKEDTGELFF.

The CDR3 DNA reads as TGTGCCAGCAGCTCCGCCGGGACTAGTAAGTACGAGCAGTACTTC. This translates into CASSSAGTSKYEQYF. The chain couples TRBV7-1 to TRBJ2-7; 8 nucleotides line up with TRBD2. TRBV7-1 is an open reading frame whose function is uncertain. V gave up 3 bases and J gave up 4 bases; unmatched junction bases: 8. There are 15 residues in the CDR3.

Only a few counts were recorded for this clonotype. This chain connects TRBV12-3 or TRBV12-4 to TRBJ2-1; the D gene could be TRBD1 or TRBD2 (6 bases each). The CDR3 spans 15 residues. Trimming stripped 2 bases from V and 3 bases from J, with 11 bases between. The CDR3 here is CASSLLGGIYNEQFF. Here the CDR3 DNA reads TGTGCCAGCAGTTTACTGGGGGGCATCTACAATGAGCAGTTCTTC.

Comments on this clonotype: A junction end diverges from the germline sequence, so it may reflect a read error. V is TRBV30 and J is TRBJ1-3; the match to TRBD1 covers 8 bases. CDR3 size: 14 residues. Germline V gene sequence: CDR1 GTSNPN, CDR2 SVGIG (reference sequence). Here the CDR3 DNA reads TGTGCCTTGAGTGAGACAGGGGTTGGAAACACCATATATTTT. This translates into CALSETGVGNTIYF.

Only a few counts were recorded for this clonotype. The chain combines TRBV20-1 with TRBJ2-7; 10 nucleotides match TRBD1. Germline lookup yields CDR1 DFQATT and CDR2 SNEGSKA (reference sequence). This CDR3 spans 12 amino acids. Trimming took 1 base from V and 12 from J; bases not matched to a gene: 6. The CDR3 nucleotides read TGCAGTGCTAGAGGTCCGGACAGGGGGTGGTACTTC. It specifies CSARGPDRGWYF.

V usage is TRBV20-1 and J usage is TRBJ2-5; no definite D call. Germline-derived CDR1 and CDR2 are DFQATT and SNEGSKA (reference sequence). V gave up 6 bases and J gave up 4 bases, with 6 bases separating them. This CDR3 region has 10 residues. The CDR3 loop is CSASLETQYF. The CDR3 region has the DNA TGCAGTGCCTCCCTAGAGACCCAGTACTTC.

This clonotype occurred once. The rearrangement links TRBV20-1 to TRBJ2-1; 8 positions agree with TRBD2. V lost 2 bases, J lost 6 bases, and 9 bases stayed unmatched. Germline lookup yields CDR1 DFQATT and CDR2 SNEGSKA (reference sequence). CDR3 length: 15 residues. CDR3 sequence reads: CSARTSGSAPNEQFF. The CDR3, as DNA: TGCAGTGCTAGAACGAGCGGGAGTGCGCCCAATGAGCAGTTCTTC.

This clonotype has only a few counts. The chain carries TRBV6-1 and TRBJ1-2; D may be TRBD1 (5 bases). CDR3 size: 13 residues. Trimming pared 6 bases from V and 2 bases from J, leaving 10 bases between. Germline CDR1 reads MNHNS; CDR2 reads SASEGT. CDR3 nucleotide sequence: TGTGCCAGCAGCAGACGGGACAACTATGGCTACACCTTC. Protein sequence: CASSRRDNYGYTF.